Listed below are T cell receptor beta chains from one sample, sequenced in a study of cytomegalovirus exposure and HLA in healthy donors. The protocol was immunoSEQ multiplex PCR, while the TCRdb copy is restricted to in-frame clones and leaves out a portion. Here the sample spans 150,000 to 200,000 clones, more than 65% being singletons. Specimen: PBMCs. The receptors originated from a girl aged 2 to 10 in good health and CMV-seropositive. Both conserved end residues are part of each CDR3. D genes are given only for firm matches. Clone size is stated in some rows and not others, as once, few, many or a class when expanded.

j_call: TRBJ2-3
v_call: TRBV28
clone_size: once
d_call: TRBD2
cdr3_nt: TGTGCCAGCAGTTGGGGACTAGCGGTCACAGATACGCAGTATTTT
cdr3_aa: CASSWGLAVTDTQYF

j_call: TRBJ1-1
v_call: TRBV6-1
clone_size: .
d_call: .
cdr3_nt: TGTGCCAGCAGTGAAGAGACAGGCCTTAACACTGAAGCTTTCTTT
cdr3_aa: CASSEETGLNTEAFF

j_call: TRBJ1-4
v_call: TRBV6-1
clone_size: once
d_call: .
cdr3_nt: TGTGCCAGCAGTGAACAGTTCACTAATGAAAAACTGTTTTTT
cdr3_aa: CASSEQFTNEKLFF

j_call: TRBJ2-1
v_call: TRBV9
clone_size: .
d_call: TRBD2
cdr3_nt: TGTGCCAGCAGCGTAGGGGCCAGCGGGAGCAACAATGAGCAGTTCTTC
cdr3_aa: CASSVGASGSNNEQFF

j_call: TRBJ1-2
v_call: TRBV28
clone_size: .
d_call: TRBD1
cdr3_nt: TGTAGAACCGGGACAGGGAACTATGGCTACACCTTC
cdr3_aa: CRTGTGNYGYTF

j_call: TRBJ2-1
v_call: TRBV11-2
clone_size: .
d_call: TRBD1
cdr3_nt: TGTGCCAGCAGCTACACAGGGGGATCTCGGAATGAGCAGTTCTTC
cdr3_aa: CASSYTGGSRNEQFF

j_call: TRBJ1-1
v_call: TRBV5-1
clone_size: .
d_call: .
cdr3_nt: TGCGCCAGCAGCTTTGGAGGGGACACTGAAGCTTTCTTT
cdr3_aa: CASSFGGDTEAFF

j_call: TRBJ2-3
v_call: TRBV5-6
clone_size: few
d_call: .
cdr3_nt: TGTGCCAGCAGCTTGGCCCACGTAGGCAGGGATATCACAGATACGCAGTATTTT
cdr3_aa: CASSLAHVGRDITDTQYF

j_call: TRBJ2-1
v_call: TRBV10-3
clone_size: .
d_call: TRBD2
cdr3_nt: TGTGCCATCAGTGACCAGGTTAGATTCGTGACTAGCGGGAGAAATAATGAGCAGTTCTTC
cdr3_aa: CAISDQVRFVTSGRNNEQFF

j_call: TRBJ2-2
v_call: TRBV2
clone_size: few
d_call: TRBD1
cdr3_nt: TGTGCCAGCAGGGGACAGGGAGGCGTCGGGGAGCTGTTTTTT
cdr3_aa: CASRGQGGVGELFF

j_call: TRBJ1-5
v_call: TRBV2
clone_size: .
d_call: .
cdr3_nt: TGTGCCAGCAGTGAAACCTCAAGGTCCTGGGGCCCCCAGCATTTT
cdr3_aa: CASSETSRSWGPQHF

j_call: TRBJ2-7
v_call: TRBV27
clone_size: .
d_call: .
cdr3_nt: TGTGCCAGCAGTTTTCAGGACAGAGCCTACGAGCAGTACTTC
cdr3_aa: CASSFQDRAYEQYF

j_call: TRBJ2-1
v_call: TRBV28
clone_size: .
d_call: TRBD1
cdr3_nt: TGTGCCAGCAGTTTTCCCATCAGGGGGAATGAGCAGTTCTTC
cdr3_aa: CASSFPIRGNEQFF

j_call: TRBJ2-5
v_call: TRBV5-4
clone_size: .
d_call: TRBD1
cdr3_nt: TGTGCCAGCAGCTCGGGACAGGGTATAGGTGAGCAGTACTTC
cdr3_aa: CASSSGQGIGEQYF

j_call: TRBJ2-5
v_call: TRBV5-4
clone_size: .
d_call: .
cdr3_nt: TGTGCCAGCAGCTTTGGGCAACAAGAGACCCAGTACTTC
cdr3_aa: CASSFGQQETQYF

j_call: TRBJ2-3
v_call: TRBV15
clone_size: .
d_call: TRBD2
cdr3_nt: TGTGCCACCAGCTCATTCTGGCGGGGGAACACAGATACGCAGTATTTT
cdr3_aa: CATSSFWRGNTDTQYF

j_call: TRBJ2-3
v_call: TRBV2
clone_size: .
d_call: TRBD2
cdr3_nt: TGTGCCAGCAGTGGACCCGGGACTAGCTCCCAAGGGGCACTAGATACGCAGTATTTT
cdr3_aa: CASSGPGTSSQGALDTQYF

j_call: TRBJ2-7
v_call: TRBV5-4
clone_size: .
d_call: TRBD2
cdr3_nt: TGTGCCAGCAGCGGAGGGACTAGCCGAACCTACGAGCAGTACTTC
cdr3_aa: CASSGGTSRTYEQYF